A single sample gave rise to the 26 T cell receptor beta chains below, sequenced in a study of T cells after yellow fever vaccination. MiXCR was run by TCRdb on the 5' RACE reads, yielding one entry per CDR3 protein. There are 310,000 or so distinct CDR3 sequences in the sample; around 7.3% occur only once, and roughly a sixth lies in the top ten. The sample was PBMCs, taken about 41 days after the first yellow fever vaccination. The receptors originated from a man aged 18-30 years who received the YFV17D yellow fever vaccine.

The table lists this clonotype with many counts. The rearrangement joins TRBV7-2 to TRBJ2-6, with 9 bases that match TRBD1. CDR1 is SGHTA, CDR2 FQGNSA, per germline. The CDR3 spans 17 residues. The V and J ends lost 4 bases and 0 bases, in that order; junction bases with no gene match: 4. The CDR3 nucleotides read TGTGCCAGCAGCTGGGGACAGGGACTCTCTGGGGCCAACGTCCTGACTTTC. Translating gives CASSWGQGLSGANVLTF.

This clonotype was seen many times. The rearrangement uses TRBV5-1 and TRBJ1-2; possibly TRBD1 for D (5 bases). V lost 7 bases, J lost 3 bases, and 13 bases lay in between. The germline CDR1 and CDR2 sequences are SGHRS and YFSETQ. This CDR3 is 13 amino acids long. CDR3 loop: CASGAGGYYGYTF. DNA of the CDR3: TGCGCCAGCGGCGCCGGGGGTTACTATGGCTACACCTTC.

This chain links TRBV7-9 with TRBJ2-3; 9 bases fit TRBD1. Per the germline V gene, CDR1 is SEHNR and CDR2 is FQNEAQ (reference sequence). Trimming removed 5 bases from V and 6 bases from J; junction bases left unmatched: 9. The CDR3 totals 15 residues. For the CDR3, the DNA is TGTGCCAGCAGCCGCCGGGACAGGGAGATGGATACGCAGTATTTT. Translated, it gives CASSRRDREMDTQYF.

This clonotype was picked up many times. V gene TRBV2 combines with J gene TRBJ2-7, with a possible D match to TRBD1 (6 bases). Germline lookup yields CDR1 SNHLY and CDR2 FYNNEI. CDR3 length equals 15 residues. The germline V and J ends were trimmed by 6 bases and 1 base, with 16 bases remaining between them. The CDR3 loop reads CASSPTGFGSYEQYV. The DNA for the CDR3 is TGTGCCAGCAGCCCCACAGGGTTCGGGTCCTACGAGCAGTACGTC.

This clonotype was observed many times. The chain links TRBV6-5 to TRBJ1-2; no reliable D call. The CDR3 is made up of 14 amino acids. With 0 bases removed from V and 0 bases from J, the gap between germline ends came to 5 bases. The germline V gene encodes CDR1 MNHEY and CDR2 SVGAGI. CDR3 coding DNA: TGTGCCAGCAGTTACTCTGCAGCTAACTATGGCTACACCTTC. It specifies CASSYSAANYGYTF.

This clonotype was seen only a few times. The chain combines TRBV5-4 with TRBJ1-1; D is possibly TRBD1 (5 bases). The CDR3 covers 12 residues. Germline assignment: CDR1 SGHNT and CDR2 YYREEE (reference sequence). The V gene lost 8 bases and the J gene lost 1 base, with 9 bases spanning the gap. The CDR3 nucleotides are TGTGCCAGTACGCAGGGGAACACTGAAGCTTTCTTT. Its protein product is CASTQGNTEAFF.

This clonotype has a count of ten or more. The chain carries TRBV9 and TRBJ2-3; the match to TRBD2 covers 7 bases. CDR1 is SGDLS, CDR2 YYNGEE, per germline. This CDR3 is 14 amino acids long. The ends lost 3 bases at V and 3 bases at J; junction bases unmatched: 4. The CDR3: CASSAAGSTDTQYF. As DNA, the CDR3 is TGTGCCAGCAGCGCAGCGGGATCTACAGATACGCAGTATTTT.

The chain has TRBV18 and TRBJ1-6; D call uncertain. Trimming left V 10 bases short and J 2 bases short, with 6 bases between. CDR3 length: 12 amino acids. Germline V gene sequence: CDR1 KGHSH, CDR2 LQKENI. The CDR3 coding sequence is TGTGCCACCGCTACCTATAATTCACCCCTCCACTTT. Residues: CATATYNSPLHF.

This clonotype was counted many times. The CDR3 DNA sequence: TGCGCCAGCAGCTTGGCCCTGGACGATGAGCAGTTCTTC. As protein: CASSLALDDEQFF. The chain employs TRBV5-1 and TRBJ2-1; no firm D call. CDR1 SGHRS and CDR2 YFSETQ come from the germline V gene. This CDR3 has 13 residues. Trimming removed 0 bases at V and 8 bases at J, with 9 bases between.

This clonotype was detected a few times. The genes are TRBV29-1 and TRBJ1-1; TRBD1 agrees at 7 bases. Germline CDR1 reads SQVTM; CDR2 reads ANQGSEA. The J segment lost 4 bases and the V segment lost 4 bases, leaving 12 bases of the junction unmatched. The CDR3 spans 15 residues. The CDR3 reads CSVGSGRGSPTEAFF. CDR3 coding DNA: TGCAGCGTTGGGAGCGGCAGGGGGTCCCCCACTGAAGCTTTCTTT.

In its sample, this clonotype was seen many times. The CDR3 loop reads CARGGPLESSENIQYF. The CDR3 bases are TGTGCCAGAGGGGGGCCGCTGGAGAGCTCCGAGAACATTCAGTACTTC. This chain uses TRBV7-9 with TRBJ2-4; D assignment may be TRBD1 or TRBD2 (6 bases each). This CDR3 region has 16 residues. Looked up from germline, CDR1 is SEHNR and CDR2 is FQNEAQ (reference sequence). The germline V and J ends were trimmed by 9 bases and 7 bases, with 25 bases remaining between them.

This clonotype was seen ten or more times. V usage is TRBV20-1 and J usage is TRBJ1-1; maybe TRBD1 (5 bases). With 2 bases removed from V and 5 bases from J, the gap between germline ends came to 21 bases. The germline V gene has CDR1 DFQATT and CDR2 SNEGSKA (reference sequence). This CDR3 region has 16 residues. Here the CDR3 reads CSARSRGGSGWTEAFF. The CDR3 DNA reads TGCAGTGCTAGATCCCGCGGGGGGTCGGGATGGACTGAAGCTTTCTTT.

This clonotype was detected ten times or more. The chain couples TRBV25-1 to TRBJ2-5; 9 nucleotides match TRBD1. Trimming at V came to 6 bases and at J to 5 bases, leaving 10 bases not matched to a gene. The germline V gene encodes CDR1 MGHDK and CDR2 SYGVNS. The CDR3 runs 15 residues. CDR3 protein: CASRGQGIPQETQYF. Written as DNA, the CDR3 is TGTGCCAGCAGGGGACAGGGAATACCGCAGGAGACCCAGTACTTC.

This clonotype appeared many times. The chain has TRBV5-1 and TRBJ2-7; possible D gene TRBD1, 6 bases. This CDR3 is built from 15 residues. Germline CDR1 SGHRS, CDR2 YFSETQ. With 4 bases removed from V and 3 bases from J, the gap between germline ends came to 17 bases. The CDR3 nucleotides are TGCGCCAGCAGCCTCGCCGGGACACTCGGCTACGAGCAGTACTTC. Protein product: CASSLAGTLGYEQYF.

The rearrangement uses TRBV5-1 and TRBJ1-2; D is perhaps TRBD1 (6 bases). The CDR3 is 13 amino acids. The V end lost 3 bases, the J end lost 9 bases, and 15 bases lay between the germline ends. Per germline, CDR1 SGHRS and CDR2 YFSETQ. Here the CDR3 reads CASSYGSTGRYTF. The CDR3 DNA reads as TGCGCCAGCAGCTATGGATCGACAGGCCGCTACACCTTC.

This clonotype was detected many times. The gene calls are TRBV20-1 and TRBJ2-3; unclear D gene. Germline values: CDR1 DFQATT, CDR2 SNEGSKA (reference sequence). This CDR3 has 13 amino acids. The V end was cut by 2 bases, the J end by 2 bases, with 8 bases between. In nucleotides, the CDR3 is TGCAGTGCTAGACTAGAATTCACAGATACGCAGTATTTT. Translating it yields CSARLEFTDTQYF.

The rearrangement links TRBV12-3 or TRBV12-4 to TRBJ2-5; unclear D gene. Between the trimmed V and J ends, which lost 7 bases and 2 bases, there was a span of 11 bases. This CDR3 is built from 13 residues. The CDR3 here is CASTDVSQETQYF. CDR3 DNA sequence: TGTGCCAGCACGGACGTCAGTCAAGAGACCCAGTACTTC.

This clonotype was detected only a few times. DNA of the CDR3: TGTGCCATCGCCGGGGACAGCCTTGCGAACACCGGGGAGCTGTTTTTT. This sequence encodes CAIAGDSLANTGELFF. V is TRBV10-3 and J is TRBJ2-2; 7 nucleotides match TRBD1. This CDR3 has 16 residues. The V gene's germline CDR1 is ENHRY and CDR2 SYGVKD. V dropped 8 bases and J dropped 0; count of bases not matched to a gene: 9.

This clonotype was recorded many times. J is TRBJ2-1 and V is TRBV5-8; 10 bases agree with TRBD1. The trim removed 5 bases at V and 6 bases at J, leaving 8 bases unmatched. This CDR3 is built from 15 residues. Germline V gene data show CDR1 as SGHTS and CDR2 as YDEGEE. The CDR3 DNA is TGTGCCAGCAGGCCCGGGGACAGGGGTTTCAATGAGCAGTTCTTC. Its protein is CASRPGDRGFNEQFF.

In its sample, this clonotype was seen many times. V gene TRBV2 combines with J gene TRBJ2-3; TRBD2 might be the D (5 bases). Germline CDR1 is SNHLY and CDR2 is FYNNEI. Trimming pared 4 bases from V and 2 bases from J, leaving 7 bases between. The CDR3 sequence is 13 residues long. This chain's CDR3 is CASSGGLTDTQYF. The DNA for the CDR3 is TGTGCCAGCAGTGGCGGACTCACAGATACGCAGTATTTT.

This clonotype has only a few counts. V gene TRBV19 combines with J gene TRBJ1-5; D gene ambiguous. This CDR3 contains 15 residues. V lost 5 bases to trimming and J lost 1 base, with 12 bases between them. Germline values: CDR1 LNHDA, CDR2 SQIVND (reference sequence). CDR3 amino acids: CASSWVPESNQPQHF. The CDR3 DNA reads as TGTGCCAGTAGTTGGGTCCCGGAGAGCAATCAGCCCCAGCATTTT.

This clonotype appeared many times. The rearrangement uses TRBV7-8 and TRBJ2-2, with D uncertain. V shed 2 bases and J shed 0 bases, with 13 bases lying between them. The CDR3 extends over 17 amino acids. The germline CDR1 and CDR2 sequences are SGHVS and FQNEAQ. CDR3: CASSLRKAGPNTGELFF. The CDR3 coding sequence is TGTGCCAGCAGCTTAAGAAAGGCAGGTCCGAACACCGGGGAGCTGTTTTTT.

The chain employs TRBV20-1 and TRBJ2-5; 9 bases line up with TRBD2. This CDR3 spans 16 amino acids. J gave up 1 base and V 1 base, and 7 bases lay outside the gene matches. Germline V gene sequence: CDR1 DFQATT, CDR2 SNEGSKA (reference sequence). In DNA form, the CDR3 reads TGCAGTGCTAGAGTTCCAGCGGGGGGTCTCCAAGAGACCCAGTACTTC. Amino acid sequence: CSARVPAGGLQETQYF.

The V gene is TRBV5-5, the J gene TRBJ1-3; D is uncertain. Germline V gene lookup returns CDR1 SGHKS and CDR2 YYEKEE (reference sequence). The germline V and J ends were trimmed by 4 bases and 4 bases, with 15 bases remaining between them. CDR3 size: 15 residues. DNA for the CDR3: TGTGCCAGCAGCCTATCAACAGAGGCGGGAAACACCATATATTTT. Residues: CASSLSTEAGNTIYF.

This chain uses TRBV20-1 with TRBJ2-7, with D maybe TRBD1 (5 bases). The CDR3 sequence is 17 residues long. Trimming cost V 3 bases and J 3 bases, with 24 bases left between them. CDR1 and CDR2 from the germline V gene are DFQATT and SNEGSKA (reference sequence). CDR3 nucleotides: TGCAGTGCTAGCTACGACCCAGGGTATGGGTTTGACTACGAGCAGTACGTC. Its translation is CSASYDPGYGFDYEQYV.

This rearrangement joins TRBV18 to TRBJ1-5, with a tentative D call TRBD1 (5 bases). The CDR3 sequence is 13 residues long. Germline V CDR1 and CDR2: KGHSH, LQKENI. V was pared by 8 bases and J by 5 bases, with 13 bases between. DNA of the CDR3: TGTGCCAGCAAGGGGACGGAGGATCAGCCCCAGCATTTT. Translated, it gives CASKGTEDQPQHF.